These 13 T cell receptor beta chains originate from one sample sequenced in a study of T-cell reconstitution after alpha-beta-depleted transplantation in children. This sample's TCRbeta library carried unique molecular identifier barcodes. TCRdb passed the PCR reads through MiXCR, listing each CDR3 protein once. The sample yields 280,000 or so distinct CDR3 sequences, 11% seen once. This sample comprised peripheral blood, obtained 180 days after TCRalphabeta/CD19-depleted stem cell transplant. The receptors come from a male patient aged 2 to 10 who had a stem cell transplant for chronic granulomatous disease, so the T cells may come from the graft donor.

This clonotype showed up many times. This chain links TRBV10-3 with TRBJ1-1; D remains ambiguous. With 2 bases removed from V and 1 base from J, the gap between germline ends came to 5 bases. The germline V gene has CDR1 ENHRY and CDR2 SYGVKD. This CDR3 is 13 amino acids long. CDR3: CAISEGWNTEAFF. The CDR3 nucleotides are TGTGCCATCAGTGAGGGGTGGAACACTGAAGCTTTCTTT.

This clonotype has a count of ten or more. The rearrangement joins TRBV4-1 to TRBJ2-1; 10 nucleotides match TRBD1. Germline-derived CDR1 and CDR2 are MGHRA and YSYEKL. CDR3 length: 15 residues. Losses at the gene ends were 0 bases for V and 12 bases for J; bases not matched to a gene: 8. The CDR3 nucleotides read TGCGCCAGCAGCCAAGAGGGCCGGGACAGGGGAGGGCAGTTCTTC. It specifies CASSQEGRDRGGQFF.

This clonotype was counted ten times or more. This chain joins TRBV10-2 and TRBJ2-7; TRBD2 agrees at 10 bases. The CDR3 runs to 19 residues. Unmatched junction bases numbered 23, after V lost 5 bases and J lost 7 bases. Germline V gene lookup returns CDR1 WSHSY and CDR2 SAAADI. CDR3 in amino acids: CASSPARDRRAGGPGEQYF. CDR3 coding DNA: TGCGCCAGCAGTCCAGCCAGGGACAGGAGAGCGGGAGGGCCTGGTGAGCAGTACTTC.

The table lists this clonotype with many counts. The chain is built from TRBV5-1 and TRBJ2-3, with D tentatively TRBD1 (5 bases). CDR1 is SGHRS, CDR2 YFSETQ, per germline. The V and J ends lost 2 bases and 0 bases respectively, with 10 bases between them. This CDR3 has 15 residues. The CDR3, as DNA: TGCGCCAGCAGCTTTTTTGACAGAAGCACAGATACGCAGTATTTT. It specifies CASSFFDRSTDTQYF.

This clonotype was observed many times. The V call is TRBV12-3 or TRBV12-4, the J call TRBJ2-3; 7 bases are shared with TRBD2. The trim removed 4 bases at V and 0 bases at J, leaving 7 bases unmatched. The length of the CDR3 is 16 residues. Written as DNA, the CDR3 is TGTGCCAGCAGTTACCTCCTTAGCGGGAGCACAGATACGCAGTATTTT. Protein product: CASSYLLSGSTDTQYF.

This clonotype was seen ten or more times. DNA for the CDR3: TGTGCCAGCAGTGGACTAGCGGTTGAAGGCTACAATGAGCAGTTCTTC. Translation: CASSGLAVEGYNEQFF. The rearrangement uses TRBV2 and TRBJ2-1; 9 bases fit TRBD2. Germline-derived CDR1 and CDR2 are SNHLY and FYNNEI. V shed 4 bases and J 3 bases; nucleotides not matched to a gene: 7. The CDR3 totals 16 residues.

This clonotype was detected many times. This chain connects TRBV4-2 to TRBJ2-2; possibly TRBD1 or TRBD2 for D (6 bases each). Trimming shortened V by 3 bases and J by 4 bases, and 18 bases separated the two germline ends. The length of the CDR3 is 17 residues. Germline V lookup: CDR1 LGHNA, CDR2 YNFKEQ. In nucleotides, the CDR3 is TGTGCCAGCAGCCAGTCCCGTGGGGGGCTGGGCACCGGGGAGCTGTTTTTT. Encoded protein: CASSQSRGGLGTGELFF.

The CDR3 DNA follows: TGTGCCAGCAGCTTAAACAGGCTTAGCAATCAGCCCCAGCATTTT. It specifies CASSLNRLSNQPQHF. This chain connects TRBV7-2 to TRBJ1-5; a possible D gene is TRBD1 (5 bases). This CDR3 spans 15 amino acids. V lost 2 bases and J 0 bases, leaving 8 bases between the germline ends. Germline values: CDR1 SGHTA, CDR2 FQGNSA.

There are many counts of this clonotype. J is TRBJ2-7 and V is TRBV12-3 or TRBV12-4, with D uncertain. The germline V and J ends were trimmed by 5 bases and 6 bases, with 14 bases remaining between them. The CDR3 spans 13 residues. In DNA, the CDR3 is TGTGCCAGCAGTCGCCGTGACGGTTCCGAGCAGTACTTC. Translation gives CASSRRDGSEQYF.

This clonotype was seen ten or more times. V is TRBV29-1 and J is TRBJ2-2; perhaps TRBD1 as D (6 bases). Trimming took off 4 bases at V and 2 bases at J, with 11 bases between the two ends. There are 14 residues in the CDR3. Germline V gives CDR1 SQVTM, CDR2 ANQGSEA. CDR3 DNA: TGCAGCGTTGCGGGCAGGGGAAACACCGGGGAGCTGTTTTTT. Residues: CSVAGRGNTGELFF.

The rearrangement links TRBV7-9 to TRBJ2-7, with 7 bases fitting TRBD1. Per germline, CDR1 SEHNR and CDR2 FQNEAQ (reference sequence). The ends lost 3 bases at V and 6 bases at J; junction bases unmatched: 11. This CDR3 has 15 amino acids. CDR3 coding DNA: TGTGCCAGCAGCTTCACCGGGACAGTAATTCGCGAGCAGTACTTC. This translates into CASSFTGTVIREQYF. The complete variable domain, with remaining parts taken from reference TRBV7-9 and TRBJ2-7, reads DTGVSQNPRHKITKRGQNVTFRCDPISEHNRLYWYRQTLGQGPEFLTYFQNEAQLEKSRLLSDRFSAERPKGSFSTLEIQRTEQGDSAMYLCASSFTGTVIREQYFGPGTRLTVT.

This chain joins TRBV5-4 and TRBJ2-2; 10 nucleotides line up with TRBD1. This CDR3 has 15 residues. CDR1 and CDR2 (germline): SGHNT, YYREEE (reference sequence). V lost 6 bases to trimming and J lost 4 bases; unmatched junction nucleotides: 6. CDR3 DNA: TGTGCCAGCAACCCCGGGACAGGGGCCACCGGGGAGCTGTTTTTT. Translation: CASNPGTGATGELFF. The variable domain in full, completed from reference TRBV5-4 and TRBJ2-2, reads ETGVTQSPTHLIKTRGQQVTLRCSSQSGHNTVSWYQQALGQGPQFIFQYYREEENGRGNFPPRFSGLQFPNYSSELNVNALELDDSALYLCASNPGTGATGELFFGEGSRLTVL.

This clonotype came up a few times. V gene TRBV3-1 combines with J gene TRBJ2-5, with D perhaps TRBD2 (6 bases). This CDR3 region has 14 residues. Looked up from germline, CDR1 is LGHDT and CDR2 is YNNKEL (reference sequence). The ends were cut back, 4 bases at V and 5 bases at J, with 14 bases in the middle. CDR3 sequence: CASSRRGSWETQYF. CDR3 in DNA: TGTGCCAGCAGCCGTCGGGGGTCATGGGAGACCCAGTACTTC.